Below, 26 T cell receptor beta chains from the same sample are listed, as sequenced in a study of blood T cell repertoires in COVID-19. Assay: immunoSEQ multiplex PCR; the TCRdb copy retains only in-frame clones and omits some. The table records more than 200,000 clones, around 88% of them present only once. The sample taken for sequencing was peripheral blood. The receptors were sampled from a woman aged 30 to 39 with COVID-19, enrolled during active disease.

The rearrangement links TRBV28 to TRBJ1-2, with 7 bases matching TRBD1. This CDR3 comprises 14 residues. The germline CDR1 and CDR2 sequences are MDHEN and SYDVKM. The trim removed 7 bases at V and 7 bases at J, leaving 12 bases unmatched. The CDR3 region is CASNRDSPPSGYTF. DNA of the CDR3: TGTGCCAGCAACCGGGACAGCCCCCCCAGTGGCTACACCTTC.

The CDR3 protein is CASRDRAYNEQFF. DNA for the CDR3: TGTGCCAGCAGGGACAGGGCCTACAATGAGCAGTTCTTC. J is TRBJ2-1 and V is TRBV5-4, with 8 bases aligning to TRBD1. The V and J ends lost 5 bases and 2 bases, in that order; junction bases with no gene match: 0. Germline lookup yields CDR1 SGHNT and CDR2 YYREEE (reference sequence). The CDR3 runs to 13 residues.

The genes are TRBV7-9 and TRBJ2-1; 11 bases align to TRBD2. The CDR3 has 15 residues. J was trimmed by 4 bases and V by 1 base; bases with no gene match: 0. Looked up from germline, CDR1 is SEHNR and CDR2 is FQNEAQ (reference sequence). This CDR3 reads CASSLVAGGYNEQFF. CDR3 nucleotides: TGTGCCAGCAGCTTAGTAGCGGGAGGGTACAATGAGCAGTTCTTC.

The chain carries TRBV7-9 and TRBJ1-5, with a possible D match to TRBD1 (6 bases). Trimming removed 5 bases from V and 4 bases from J, with 9 bases in between. The germline V gene encodes CDR1 SEHNR and CDR2 FQNEAQ (reference sequence). The CDR3 runs to 13 residues. The CDR3 reads CASSMDSNQPQHF. In DNA form, the CDR3 reads TGTGCCAGCAGCATGGACAGTAATCAGCCCCAGCATTTT. The variable domain in full, with the rest retrieved from reference TRBV7-9 and TRBJ1-5, is DTGVSQNPRHKITKRGQNVTFRCDPISEHNRLYWYRQTLGQGPEFLTYFQNEAQLEKSRLLSDRFSAERPKGSFSTLEIQRTEQGDSAMYLCASSMDSNQPQHFGDGTRLSIL.

This clone showed up just a few times. The chain is built from TRBV24-1 and TRBJ2-3; TRBD2 might be the D (6 bases). The CDR3 is 15 residues long. Between the trimmed V and J ends, which lost 1 base and 8 bases, there was a span of 15 bases. Germline lookup yields CDR1 KGHDR and CDR2 SFDVKD. The CDR3 DNA reads as TGTGCCACCAGTGATTTCACCCTAGTGGAGGGTACGCAGTATTTT. Its translation: CATSDFTLVEGTQYF.

Only a few counts were recorded for this clone. V gene TRBV20-1 combines with J gene TRBJ2-5, with 11 nucleotides matching TRBD1. With 3 bases clipped from V and 3 bases from J, the junction kept 6 bases outside the gene matches. The CDR3 contains 15 residues. From germline, CDR1 is DFQATT and CDR2 SNEGSKA (reference sequence). The CDR3 here is CSASEDRGLKETQYF. The CDR3 DNA reads TGCAGTGCTAGTGAGGACAGGGGGCTTAAAGAGACCCAGTACTTC.

The table lists this clone with a few counts. This sequence joins TRBV12-5 and TRBJ1-2, with 7 bases that match TRBD1. Germline CDR1 LGHNT, CDR2 FRNRAP. The V and J ends lost 3 bases and 5 bases, in that order; junction bases with no gene match: 3. The CDR3 sequence is 13 residues long. CDR3 sequence (DNA): TGTGCTAGTGGTTTAGGGACAGAGTATGGCTACACCTTC. Protein sequence: CASGLGTEYGYTF.

This clone appeared a single time. The CDR3 coding sequence is TGTGCCAGCAGTTTCATGGCTTATGAAGCTTTCTTT. This codes for CASSFMAYEAFF. The rearrangement joins TRBV12-3 or TRBV12-4 to TRBJ1-1; D is unresolved. The CDR3 covers 12 residues. V was trimmed by 3 bases and J by 7 bases, leaving 9 bases between them.

The chain carries TRBV24-1 and TRBJ2-1; 8 positions match TRBD1. V lost 4 bases and J lost 7; bases outside the gene matches: 11. CDR1 and CDR2 from the germline V gene are KGHDR and SFDVKD. This CDR3 is 16 amino acids long. The CDR3 coding sequence is TGTGCCACCAGTGACCTCAGGGGGCGCGGGGAGAATGAGCAGTTCTTC. Translation: CATSDLRGRGENEQFF.

This chain's CDR3 is CASSLAGLLVNSPLHF. In DNA, the CDR3 is TGTGCCAGCAGCTTAGCGGGACTGCTGGTAAATTCACCCCTCCACTTT. The V call is TRBV7-2, the J call TRBJ1-6, with a tentative D call TRBD1 (5 bases). The CDR3 runs 16 residues. Germline V CDR1 and CDR2: SGHTA, FQGNSA. V lost 0 bases and J 7 bases, leaving 13 bases between the germline ends.

This chain links TRBV24-1 with TRBJ2-5; D perhaps matches TRBD1 (6 bases). The V and J ends lost 3 bases and 1 base respectively, with 11 bases between them. CDR1 is KGHDR and CDR2 is SFDVKD in the germline V gene. The CDR3 runs to 15 residues. The CDR3 here is CATSDNRDLQETQYF. As DNA, the CDR3 is TGTGCCACCAGTGATAACAGGGATCTCCAAGAGACCCAGTACTTC.

The chain uses TRBV4-2 and TRBJ2-3, with a tentative D call TRBD2 (5 bases). This CDR3 comprises 16 residues. V dropped 4 bases and J dropped 2 bases, with 16 bases sitting between them. Per germline, CDR1 LGHNA and CDR2 YNFKEQ. CDR3 coding DNA: TGTGCCAGCAGCCCCGAGGGCCCGCCCCACACAGATACGCAGTATTTT. The encoded protein is CASSPEGPPHTDTQYF.

The chain carries TRBV21-1 and TRBJ2-7; no DNA check was done on the table's D call, TRBD1. TRBV21-1 is reported as a pseudogene. There are 15 residues in the CDR3. The CDR3 loop is CASSNPLDRVIGQYV. In DNA form, the CDR3 reads TGTGCCAGCAGCAACCCCCTCGACAGGGTGATAGGGCAGTACGTC.

The J gene is TRBJ2-2, the V gene TRBV7-2; 8 bases are a match to TRBD1. The junction had 7 bases not matched to a gene; V was cut back by 3 bases and J by 7 bases. Germline CDR1 reads SGHTA; CDR2 reads FQGNSA. The CDR3 length is 15 residues. This CDR3 reads CASSFQGAVGGELFF. In DNA, the CDR3 is TGTGCCAGCAGCTTTCAGGGGGCCGTTGGCGGGGAGCTGTTTTTT.

The CDR3 bases are TGTGCCAGCAGCCCAGGGACTAGCGGGGGCCACACAGATACGCAGTATTTT. This codes for CASSPGTSGGHTDTQYF. V is TRBV5-4 and J is TRBJ2-3, with TRBD2 matching over 14 bases. Germline loops: CDR1 SGHNT, CDR2 YYREEE (reference sequence). There are 17 residues in the CDR3. After removal of 4 bases from V and 2 bases from J, the junction contained 6 bases not matched to a gene.

The V and J genes are TRBV7-2 and TRBJ2-7; 9 nucleotides match TRBD1. Germline trimming cut 5 bases from V and 2 bases from J; bases unmatched to any gene: 7. The CDR3 covers 15 residues. Germline V gene data show CDR1 as SGHTA and CDR2 as FQGNSA. DNA for the CDR3: TGTGCCAGCAGCCAAAGCGGGACAGGGCCCTACGAGCAGTACTTC. Its translation is CASSQSGTGPYEQYF.

The chain uses TRBV4-1 and TRBJ2-7; maybe TRBD1 (6 bases). V was pared by 3 bases and J by 2 bases, with 14 bases between. The germline gives CDR1 MGHRA, CDR2 YSYEKL. The CDR3 has 15 residues. CDR3 nucleotides: TGCGCCAGCAGCCAGGCAGGGGTCCTAGCCTACGAGCAGTACTTC. Translation: CASSQAGVLAYEQYF.

The chain combines TRBV7-2 with TRBJ2-1, with 7 bases identical to TRBD2. The CDR3 runs 13 residues. Trimming removed 3 bases from V and 6 bases from J; junction bases left unmatched: 2. Looked up from germline, CDR1 is SGHTA and CDR2 is FQGNSA. CDR3 nucleotide sequence: TGTGCCAGCAGCTTCAGGGAGGGCAATGAGCAGTTCTTC. Translation gives CASSFREGNEQFF.

The sample holds one count of this clone. The rearrangement joins TRBV15 to TRBJ1-2; possible D gene TRBD1, 6 bases. V lost 3 bases to trimming and J lost 4 bases, with 15 bases between them. The CDR3 runs 15 residues. The germline CDR1 and CDR2 sequences are LNHNV and YYDKDF (reference sequence). Written as DNA, the CDR3 is TGTGCCACCAGCAGCTCCGGGGGGCTCGGCTATGGCTACACCTTC. It encodes CATSSSGGLGYGYTF.

CDR3 loop: CASSLGRNGPYNEQFF. The DNA of the CDR3 is TGCGCCAGCAGCTTGGGGAGAAATGGCCCCTACAATGAGCAGTTCTTC. V and J are TRBV5-1 and TRBJ2-1; D remains ambiguous. CDR1 and CDR2 (germline): SGHRS, YFSETQ. Trimming removed 0 bases at V and 2 bases at J, with 12 bases between. CDR3 length: 16 amino acids.

The chain recombines TRBV24-1 with TRBJ2-3; 14 bases agree with TRBD2. V lost 4 bases and J lost 4; bases outside the gene matches: 6. CDR1 KGHDR and CDR2 SFDVKD come from the germline V gene. CDR3 length: 17 residues. The CDR3 nucleotides are TGTGCCACCAGTGACCCGGGGGGACTAGCGGGAGCAGATACGCAGTATTTT. It translates to CATSDPGGLAGADTQYF.

This chain joins TRBV10-2 and TRBJ2-7, with D perhaps matching TRBD2 (5 bases). Between the trimmed V and J ends, which lost 7 bases and 7 bases, there was a span of 17 bases. Per germline, CDR1 WSHSY and CDR2 SAAADI. There are 13 residues in the CDR3. Here the CDR3 DNA reads TGCGCCAGCACCGGGGAGCGGACGAGGGAGCAGTACTTC. Translating it yields CASTGERTREQYF.

The genes are TRBV6-5 and TRBJ1-1; D might be TRBD1 (6 bases). With 6 bases removed from V and 10 bases from J, the gap between germline ends came to 15 bases. This CDR3 comprises 12 residues. Germline V gives CDR1 MNHEY, CDR2 SVGAGI. CDR3 sequence: CASSTPTGRAFF. CDR3 sequence (DNA): TGTGCCAGCAGCACACCCACAGGGAGAGCTTTCTTT.

The genes are TRBV11-2 and TRBJ2-1; TRBD1 matches 7 bases. The CDR3 is 12 residues long. V lost 3 bases and J lost 8; bases outside the gene matches: 1. Germline lookup yields CDR1 SGHAT and CDR2 FQNNGV. Here the CDR3 DNA reads TGTGCCAGCAGCTTCCAGGGGGATGAGCAGTTCTTC. This gives the protein CASSFQGDEQFF.

V is TRBV24-1 and J is TRBJ2-7; the D is unclear. This CDR3 contains 16 residues. Germline CDR1 KGHDR, CDR2 SFDVKD. V lost 0 bases and J 3 bases, leaving 14 bases between the germline ends. CDR3 loop: CATSDLLERLVYEQYV. The CDR3 coding sequence is TGTGCCACCAGTGATTTGCTAGAGAGGCTGGTCTACGAGCAGTACGTC.

The rearrangement links TRBV6-5 to TRBJ2-4, with a weak D call TRBD1 (7 bases). Germline CDR1 reads MNHEY; CDR2 reads SVGAGI. Trimming left V 10 bases short and J 8 bases short, with 15 bases between. This CDR3 has 12 residues. CDR3 DNA sequence: TGTGCCACCCAGGGGGGTTCGGACATTCAGTACTTC. It specifies CATQGGSDIQYF.